Listed below are T cell receptor beta chains from one sample, sequenced in a study of cytomegalovirus exposure and HLA in healthy donors. Profiled with immunoSEQ multiplex PCR; TCRdb holds only in-frame clones, not every one. The sample carries around 150,000 clones, 68% recorded once. Sequencing was carried out using PBMCs. Receptors originate from a man aged 25 to 40 in good health and CMV-seropositive. Both conserved end residues are part of each CDR3. A D gene is named only where the DNA matches it firmly. Size values are once, few and many counts, or a class for expanded clones, and some rows have none.

>once|TRBJ2-1|17|TRBD2|TRBV4-1
TGCGCCAGCAGCCGCGAGGGGGGGACTAGCGGCTACAATGAGCAGTTCTTC
CASSREGGTSGYNEQFF
>.|TRBJ2-2|15|TRBD2|TRBV7-3
TGTGCCAGCAGCCGGACTAGGGGTCCCACCGGGGAGCTGTTTTTT
CASSRTRGPTGELFF
>.|TRBJ1-1|12|.|TRBV28
TGTGCCAGCAGTTTCGGGAACACTGAAGCTTTCTTT
CASSFGNTEAFF
>once|TRBJ1-1|14|.|TRBV5-5
TGTGCCAGCAGCATAGAGGATCTAGGCACTGAAGCTTTCTTT
CASSIEDLGTEAFF
>.|TRBJ1-5|15|.|TRBV2
TGTGCCAGCAGTGAAGTTCTTCCAGGCGTGCAGCCCCAGCATTTT
CASSEVLPGVQPQHF
>.|TRBJ2-6|15|.|TRBV18
TGTGCCAGCTCACCACCGGGGAGTGGGGCCAACGTCCTGACTTTC
CASSPPGSGANVLTF
>.|TRBJ2-1|15|TRBD1|TRBV11-2
TGTGCCAGCAGCCTTACAGGGGGCCCCTACAATGAGCAGTTCTTC
CASSLTGGPYNEQFF
>.|TRBJ1-3|17|TRBD1|TRBV15
TGTGCCACCAGCAAAGGGACAGGGGACAAGGCTGGAAACACCATATATTTT
CATSKGTGDKAGNTIYF
>.|TRBJ2-7|15|.|TRBV29-1
TGCAGCGTTGGTCAACTCGTTTATTATAACTACGAGCAGTACTTC
CSVGQLVYYNYEQYF
>.|TRBJ2-1|16|.|TRBV2
TGTGCCAGCATAGCTGATCGGGGGTTGGCATACAATGAGCAGTTCTTC
CASIADRGLAYNEQFF
>few|TRBJ1-3|18|.|TRBV21-1
TGTGCCAGCAGCAATGATTTTCAGGGGGCAACGGTTTTGGACACCATATATTTT
CASSNDFQGATVLDTIYF
>.|TRBJ2-4|16|TRBD2|TRBV4-1
TGCGCCAGCAGCTTACCTCCAGCGGGAGAGGAAAACATTCAGTACTTC
CASSLPPAGEENIQYF
>.|TRBJ2-1|15|.|TRBV5-4
TGTGCCAGCAGCTTGGGCGGGCTTGCCTACAATGAGCAGTTCTTC
CASSLGGLAYNEQFF
>.|TRBJ2-1|14|TRBD2|TRBV30
TGTGCCTGGAAAGGGCGGGGGTCCTACAATGAGCAGTTCTTC
CAWKGRGSYNEQFF
>.|TRBJ2-1|18|TRBD2|TRBV7-2
TGTGCCAGCAGCTTAGTATCGTCGTGGACTAGCGGATACAATGAGCAGTTCTTC
CASSLVSSWTSGYNEQFF
>once|TRBJ1-2|13|TRBD1|TRBV27
TGTGCCAGCAGATGGGACAGGGGGCATGGCTACACCTTC
CASRWDRGHGYTF
>.|TRBJ1-2|14|.|TRBV4-2
TGTGCCAGCAGCCAACCCGGGGGAAACTATGGCTACACCTTC
CASSQPGGNYGYTF
>once|TRBJ1-1|13|.|TRBV5-4
TGTGCCAGCAGCTTAACAGGGAACACTGAAGCTTTCTTT
CASSLTGNTEAFF
>.|TRBJ1-1|13|.|TRBV14
TGTGCCAGCAGCCAAGAAGGGTACGGGAAAGCTTTCTTT
CASSQEGYGKAFF
>.|TRBJ2-7|15|TRBD1|TRBV6-5
TGTGCCAGCAGTTACTTCAGGACAGGCATCTCCGAGCAGTACTTC
CASSYFRTGISEQYF
>.|TRBJ1-1|12|TRBD1|TRBV10-3
TGTGCCATCAGTTCAGGGGGAACTGAAGCTTTCTTT
CAISSGGTEAFF
>few|TRBJ1-1|16|TRBD1|TRBV28
TGTGCCAGCAGATCCGCTGGGACAGGGGAGAACACTGAAGCTTTCTTT
CASRSAGTGENTEAFF
>few|TRBJ2-7|16|TRBD2|TRBV27
TGTGCCAGCAGTCCGTTAGCGGGAGTAAATTATTACGAGCAGTACTTC
CASSPLAGVNYYEQYF
>few|TRBJ2-1|15|TRBD2|TRBV4-1
TGCGCCAGCAGTTCAGGGACTAGCGTGTACAATGAGCAGTTCTTC
CASSSGTSVYNEQFF